The T cell receptor (beta chain) described here comes from a study of blood T cell repertoires in COVID-19. The germline gives CDR1 GTSNPN, CDR2 SVGIG (reference sequence). Trimming cost V 2 bases and J 4 bases, with 16 bases left between them. This CDR3 is built from 15 residues. Authors' analysis steps: Reference gene primer amplification yielded estimated nucleated cell counts. The protocol was immunoSEQ multiplex PCR, while the TCRdb copy is restricted to in-frame clones and leaves out a portion. From that table come the V and J calls and clone size; the DNA was used to work out D and trimming. The repertoire includes fewer than 150,000 clones, 75% to 90% of them detected once, and 4.3% sits in the top ten.

The receptor was isolated from a human donor in a cohort sampled during active COVID-19. Source material: peripheral blood. This chain connects TRBV30 to TRBJ2-3; no definite D call. This CDR3 is CAWSMWAVSADTQYF. In nucleotides, the CDR3 is TGTGCCTGGAGTATGTGGGCAGTATCTGCAGATACGCAGTATTTT.